A selection of T cell receptor beta chains follows, all from one sample in a study of beta chain features in type 1 diabetes. Clones were read by immunoSEQ multiplex PCR, and TCRdb kept only the in-frame ones, dropping some. The sample yields 250,000 to 300,000 clones, 7% to 9% seen once. The sample taken for sequencing was central memory CD4+ T cells from blood. These receptors originate from a woman aged 18-30 years in good health. Each CDR3 is given without its conserved first and last residue. Clone size, where shown, is once, few, many, or a class for clones that have expanded.

TRBV19	TRBJ1-2	few	ASNEPGGRHGYT
TRBV5-1	TRBJ2-1	few	ASSFSPNNEQF
TRBV7-2	TRBJ1-1	few	ASSLSVGVNTEAF
TRBV28	TRBJ1-1	.	ASSFLRQGRSGAF
TRBV11-2	TRBJ2-3	.	ASSPGTSYTDTQY
TRBV29-1	TRBJ2-3	.	SVEGGRGADTQY
TRBV5-1	TRBJ2-1	few	ASSLQGGLYNEQF
TRBV29-1	TRBJ2-5	.	SVGGTGGVWTQY
TRBV15	TRBJ1-3	few	ATSRDGISGNTIY
TRBV9	TRBJ1-1	.	TSSVGIKNEAF
TRBV9	TRBJ2-5	few	ASSVWGAPRQETQY
TRBV28	TRBJ2-1	.	ASSLYGNEQF
TRBV25-1	TRBJ1-1	.	ASSGDLSRSIGNTEAF
TRBV6-5	TRBJ1-5	.	ASRRGSQPQH
TRBV2	TRBJ1-2	few	ASRLGVRGYT
TRBV6-5	TRBJ1-1	.	ASSYSDAGFLSGAF